This passage covers 18 T cell receptor beta chains from one sample sequenced in a study of T cell responses to AZD1222 COVID-19 vaccine. Here immunoSEQ multiplex PCR was the method, and the copy in TCRdb shows in-frame clones only, minus some. The top ten clones hold around 1.5% of a sample with over 120,000 clones, approximately 92% of them seen once. Sequencing used peripheral blood, obtained on day 0 of AZD1222 vaccination. The source of these receptors is an adult in good health.

This clone was seen only once. This chain joins TRBV2 and TRBJ1-5, with D hard to call. V dropped 7 bases and J dropped 2 bases, with 9 bases sitting between them. This CDR3 spans 13 amino acids. The germline CDR1 and CDR2 sequences are SNHLY and FYNNEI. As DNA, the CDR3 is TGTGCCAGCAACGGGGAGCGCAATCAGCCCCAGCATTTT. Translation: CASNGERNQPQHF.

The rearrangement uses TRBV12-3 or TRBV12-4 and TRBJ2-7; D possibly corresponds to TRBD2 (6 bases). The V end lost 5 bases, the J end lost 11 bases, and 16 bases lay between the germline ends. This CDR3 has 12 amino acids. The CDR3, as DNA: TGTGCCAGCAGTCTCCGGGAGTTTAGAAAGTACTTC. Translation: CASSLREFRKYF.

The chain links TRBV7-3 to TRBJ2-3, with D perhaps matching TRBD2 (5 bases). V was cut by 5 bases and J by 1 base, with 13 bases left in between. CDR3 length equals 15 residues. Germline V gives CDR1 SGHTA, CDR2 FQGTGA. As DNA, the CDR3 is TGTGCCAGCAGCGCACCCGAGGGAGGCACAGATACGCAGTATTTT. It specifies CASSAPEGGTDTQYF.

This chain links TRBV27 with TRBJ2-7, with 12 bases identical to TRBD2. The J segment lost 4 bases and the V segment lost 4 bases, leaving 8 bases of the junction unmatched. The CDR3 is 16 amino acids. Germline assignment: CDR1 MNHEY and CDR2 SMNVEV (reference sequence). CDR3 sequence (DNA): TGTGCCAGCAGTTCCCTACTAGCGGGAGGCCCTTACGAGCAGTACTTC. It translates to CASSSLLAGGPYEQYF.

The chain carries TRBV10-3 and TRBJ1-6; D may be TRBD1 (5 bases). Per germline, CDR1 ENHRY and CDR2 SYGVKD. V shed 6 bases and J shed 11 bases, with 14 bases lying between them. The CDR3 is 13 amino acids. CDR3 bases: TGTGCCATCAGAGCCGAAACAGGCGCACCCCTCCACTTT. Amino acid sequence: CAIRAETGAPLHF.

The chain employs TRBV24-1 and TRBJ1-2, with D uncertain. Deletions cut 3 bases from V and 3 bases from J, with 4 bases between. The germline CDR1 and CDR2 sequences are KGHDR and SFDVKD. The CDR3 has 12 amino acids. The CDR3 sequence is CATSDRHYGYTF. In DNA form, the CDR3 reads TGTGCCACCAGTGATCGGCACTATGGCTACACCTTC.

This rearrangement joins TRBV6-5 to TRBJ2-6; D is unclear. This CDR3 contains 16 residues. Trimming removed 1 base at V and 0 bases at J, with 7 bases between. Germline V CDR1 and CDR2: MNHEY, SVGAGI. The CDR3 loop reads CASSYFMFSGANVLTF. For the CDR3, the DNA is TGTGCCAGCAGTTACTTTATGTTCTCTGGGGCCAACGTCCTGACTTTC.

The chain recombines TRBV6-2 or TRBV6-3 with TRBJ1-2; D perhaps matches TRBD1 (5 bases). Germline loops: CDR1 MNHEY, CDR2 SVGEGT. The CDR3 spans 13 residues. The V end lost 3 bases, the J end lost 7 bases, and 12 bases lay between the germline ends. CDR3 sequence (DNA): TGTGCCAGCAGTTATTCTGGGGACTCTGGCTACACCTTC. This gives the protein CASSYSGDSGYTF.

The chain couples TRBV7-2 to TRBJ1-6; weak D call: TRBD1 (5 bases). V dropped 8 bases and J dropped 8 bases, with 16 bases sitting between them. Germline V lookup: CDR1 SGHTA, CDR2 FQGNSA. This CDR3 spans 14 amino acids. The CDR3 loop is CASAMPGGDSPLHF. In DNA form, the CDR3 reads TGTGCCAGCGCTATGCCGGGGGGTGATTCACCCCTCCACTTT.

The chain links TRBV4-1 to TRBJ1-5, with 12 bases aligning to TRBD1. This CDR3 contains 16 residues. V trimming: 3 bases; J trimming: 11 bases; junction bases outside the gene matches: 11. Germline V gene lookup returns CDR1 MGHRA and CDR2 YSYEKL. CDR3: CASSHPGTGGGQAQHF. The CDR3 region has the DNA TGCGCCAGCAGCCACCCCGGGACAGGGGGCGGACAGGCCCAGCATTTT.

The rearrangement uses TRBV6-2 or TRBV6-3 and TRBJ2-2, with a weak D call TRBD1 (6 bases). CDR3 length equals 16 residues. The V gene's germline CDR1 is MNHEY and CDR2 SVGEGT. Deletions cut 0 bases from V and 8 bases from J, with 16 bases between. The CDR3 sequence is CASSYSIGSTGGELFF. Written as DNA, the CDR3 is TGTGCCAGCAGTTACTCGATCGGAAGCACAGGGGGGGAGCTGTTTTTT.

This clone was seen more than once but under ten times. The chain employs TRBV7-9 and TRBJ1-1, with unresolved D. The CDR3 has 14 amino acids. Germline CDR1 and CDR2: SEHNR and FQNEAQ (reference sequence). Trimming removed 0 bases at V and 5 bases at J, with 10 bases between. The CDR3 region is CASSLATIETEAFF. The CDR3 DNA reads as TGTGCCAGCAGCTTAGCGACGATCGAAACTGAAGCTTTCTTT. The full variable domain, in which reference TRBV7-9 and TRBJ1-1 provide the parts outside the CDR3, is DTGVSQNPRHKITKRGQNVTFRCDPISEHNRLYWYRQTLGQGPEFLTYFQNEAQLEKSRLLSDRFSAERPKGSFSTLEIQRTEQGDSAMYLCASSLATIETEAFFGQGTRLTVV.

This clone appeared a few times. The V gene is TRBV12-3 or TRBV12-4, the J gene TRBJ1-2, with D maybe TRBD1 (5 bases). Deletions cut 8 bases from V and 0 bases from J, with 10 bases between. This CDR3 has 13 amino acids. Written as DNA, the CDR3 is TGTGCCAGCGGGGCAGGAGCTAACTATGGCTACACCTTC. Residues: CASGAGANYGYTF.

V is TRBV6-5 and J is TRBJ2-1; D gene unclear. The CDR3 has 12 residues. Per germline, CDR1 MNHEY and CDR2 SVGAGI. The V end lost 6 bases, the J end lost 7 bases, and 10 bases lay between the germline ends. The CDR3 is CASRGLWNEQFF. The CDR3 nucleotides read TGTGCCAGCAGGGGCCTGTGGAATGAGCAGTTCTTC.

The V call is TRBV12-5, the J call TRBJ2-1, with 9 bases lining up with TRBD2. Germline CDR1 and CDR2: LGHNT and FRNRAP. V shed 0 bases, J shed 3 bases, and the junction held 3 bases outside the gene matches. The CDR3 has 16 residues. The CDR3 spells CASGLVLAGVYNEQFF. CDR3 coding DNA: TGTGCTAGTGGTTTGGTATTAGCGGGGGTCTACAATGAGCAGTTCTTC.

The chain joins TRBV7-9 to TRBJ1-1; 9 bases are shared with TRBD1. With V trimmed by 6 bases and J by 0 bases, 8 bases remained unmatched. Germline V gene data show CDR1 as SEHNR and CDR2 as FQNEAQ (reference sequence). The CDR3 is 16 residues long. The CDR3 DNA is TGTGCCAGCAGTCTTAGACAGGGGGTAGTGAACACTGAAGCTTTCTTT. Translating it yields CASSLRQGVVNTEAFF.

V and J are TRBV4-2 and TRBJ1-4; weak D call: TRBD1 (5 bases). V was trimmed by 4 bases and J by 0 bases, leaving 12 bases between them. The CDR3 length is 16 residues. Germline CDR1 LGHNA, CDR2 YNFKEQ. Here the CDR3 reads CASSLTGTSTNEKLFF. As DNA, the CDR3 is TGTGCCAGCAGCCTAACAGGCACCTCAACTAATGAAAAACTGTTTTTT.

V usage is TRBV11-2 and J usage is TRBJ2-1; D might be TRBD2 (6 bases). Germline CDR1 reads SGHAT; CDR2 reads FQNNGV. Trimming removed 6 bases at V and 5 bases at J, with 11 bases between. This CDR3 spans 13 amino acids. The CDR3 DNA reads TGTGCCAGCAGGGGACTCCGAGACAATGAGCAGTTCTTC. Its translation is CASRGLRDNEQFF.